These 15 T cell receptor beta chains share one sample of origin, sequenced in a study of technical replicates of blood from a handful of donors. Profiled with immunoSEQ multiplex PCR; TCRdb holds only in-frame clones, not every one. The sample yields about 60,000 clones, approximately 87% seen once. The sequenced material came from PBMCs. These receptors were taken from a human donor in good health. Some clones in this sample may be carry-over from other donors' samples.

This chain joins TRBV27 and TRBJ1-4; TRBD1 agrees at 9 bases. This CDR3 has 16 amino acids. Germline CDR1 MNHEY, CDR2 SMNVEV (reference sequence). The V and J ends lost 5 bases and 6 bases, in that order; junction bases with no gene match: 10. DNA of the CDR3: TGTGCCAGCAGTCGGCAACAGGGGGCCGGGCATGAAAAACTGTTTTTT. Translation gives CASSRQQGAGHEKLFF.

In this sample, this clone turned up a few times. The chain recombines TRBV4-3 with TRBJ1-4, with 7 bases that match TRBD1. The CDR3 spans 15 residues. V gave up 4 bases and J gave up 5 bases; unmatched junction bases: 7. Per germline, CDR1 LGHNA and CDR2 YSLEER. In nucleotides, the CDR3 is TGCGCCAGCAGCCCGAGACAGGGAAAAAATGAAAAACTGTTTTTT. Translating gives CASSPRQGKNEKLFF.

The chain recombines TRBV6-5 with TRBJ1-2; D not certain. The CDR3 totals 12 residues. Germline assignment: CDR1 MNHEY and CDR2 SVGAGI. V shed 10 bases and J shed 0 bases, with 9 bases lying between them. The CDR3 DNA sequence: TGTGCCACCATCGGAGCTAACTATGGCTACACCTTC. As protein: CATIGANYGYTF.

In this sample, this clone turned up once. The rearrangement uses TRBV7-8 and TRBJ2-4; D may be TRBD1 (5 bases). The CDR3 totals 14 residues. V lost 6 bases, J lost 3 bases, and 12 bases lay in between. Germline values: CDR1 SGHVS, CDR2 FQNEAQ. CDR3 coding DNA: TGTGCCAGCAGTCCTGTTAGGGGCAAAAACATTCAGTACTTC. It yields the protein CASSPVRGKNIQYF.

CDR3 residues: CASSQEGTENQPQHF. Written as DNA, the CDR3 is TGCGCCAGCAGCCAAGAAGGGACAGAAAATCAGCCCCAGCATTTT. V gene TRBV4-3 combines with J gene TRBJ1-5; 7 positions match TRBD1. Unmatched junction bases numbered 3, after V lost 0 bases and J lost 4 bases. Germline V gene sequence: CDR1 LGHNA, CDR2 YSLEER. This CDR3 comprises 15 residues.

This clone has just a few counts. The V call is TRBV4-1, the J call TRBJ2-7; TRBD2 aligns across 9 bases. V gave up 0 bases and J gave up 2 bases; unmatched junction bases: 8. The CDR3 has 17 amino acids. In germline, CDR1 is MGHRA, CDR2 YSYEKL. CDR3 region: CASSQDRRGLATYEQYF. The DNA of the CDR3 is TGCGCCAGCAGCCAAGATCGGAGAGGACTAGCGACCTACGAGCAGTACTTC.

This sequence joins TRBV7-9 and TRBJ2-1, with D possibly matching TRBD2 (5 bases). Germline V gene sequence: CDR1 SEHNR, CDR2 FQNEAQ (reference sequence). V lost 5 bases, J lost 4 bases, and 12 bases lay in between. The CDR3 contains 14 residues. The DNA of the CDR3 is TGTGCCAGCAGCCCCCTACTAGGGTACAATGAGCAGTTCTTC. This translates into CASSPLLGYNEQFF.

The J gene is TRBJ1-4, the V gene TRBV20-1; TRBD1 might be the D (5 bases). Germline V gives CDR1 DFQATT, CDR2 SNEGSKA (reference sequence). Trimming left V 3 bases short and J 8 bases short, with 7 bases between. The CDR3 totals 11 residues. CDR3 loop: CSARTAEKLFF. CDR3 DNA: TGCAGTGCTAGGACAGCAGAAAAACTGTTTTTT.

The rearrangement links TRBV7-2 to TRBJ2-2; D possibly corresponds to TRBD2 (5 bases). The CDR3 has 16 residues. Germline V gene sequence: CDR1 SGHTA, CDR2 FQGNSA. Trimming stripped 2 bases from V and 6 bases from J, with 16 bases between. Written as DNA, the CDR3 is TGTGCCAGCAGCTTAATGAGCGGAGTCGGAGCCGGGGAGCTGTTTTTT. As protein: CASSLMSGVGAGELFF.

The chain employs TRBV10-3 and TRBJ2-1; D is uncertain. The germline CDR1 and CDR2 sequences are ENHRY and SYGVKD. Trimming took off 5 bases at V and 10 bases at J, with 12 bases between the two ends. This CDR3 is 12 amino acids long. The CDR3 spells CAISNPGAEQFF. DNA for the CDR3: TGTGCCATCAGTAATCCGGGTGCCGAGCAGTTCTTC.

This chain links TRBV4-3 with TRBJ2-1, with 15 bases matching TRBD2. The CDR3 runs 20 residues. V was clipped by 0 bases and J by 1 base; unmatched bases: 7. Germline V gives CDR1 LGHNA, CDR2 YSLEER. The CDR3: CASSQDVGLAGGRSYNEQFF. The DNA for the CDR3 is TGCGCCAGCAGCCAAGATGTGGGACTAGCGGGAGGTCGGTCCTACAATGAGCAGTTCTTC.

The chain couples TRBV4-3 to TRBJ2-2; TRBD1 aligns across 7 bases. After removal of 1 base from V and 4 bases from J, the junction contained 3 bases not matched to a gene. This CDR3 has 15 amino acids. Germline CDR1 LGHNA, CDR2 YSLEER. The CDR3 sequence is CASSQVDRATGELFF. The CDR3 DNA is TGCGCCAGCAGCCAAGTCGACAGGGCCACCGGGGAGCTGTTTTTT.

The rearrangement joins TRBV5-4 to TRBJ2-1; D not resolved. Germline V gene data show CDR1 as SGHNT and CDR2 as YYREEE (reference sequence). The ends were cut back, 4 bases at V and 6 bases at J, with 11 bases in the middle. CDR3 length: 13 residues. The CDR3 reads CASSRDSFNEQFF. The CDR3 coding sequence is TGTGCCAGCAGCCGCGACTCGTTCAATGAGCAGTTCTTC. The full variable domain, completed using reference TRBV5-4 and TRBJ2-1, is ETGVTQSPTHLIKTRGQQVTLRCSSQSGHNTVSWYQQALGQGPQFIFQYYREEENGRGNFPPRFSGLQFPNYSSELNVNALELDDSALYLCASSRDSFNEQFFGPGTRLTVL.

In DNA, the CDR3 is TGTGCCAGCAGACAGGGGTACACTGAAGCTTTCTTT. This encodes CASRQGYTEAFF. The chain links TRBV6-6 to TRBJ1-1; 7 bases fit TRBD1. Germline CDR1 MNHNY, CDR2 SVGAGI (reference sequence). The length of the CDR3 is 12 residues. After removal of 6 bases from V and 3 bases from J, the junction contained 1 base not matched to a gene.

The chain is built from TRBV10-3 and TRBJ2-7, with D perhaps matching TRBD2 (5 bases). This CDR3 is built from 18 residues. Looked up from germline, CDR1 is ENHRY and CDR2 is SYGVKD. The V and J ends lost 2 bases and 2 bases respectively, with 22 bases between them. The DNA of the CDR3 is TGTGCCATCAGTGAGCCCCCCGAGAGGGCAGGCCTTACCTACGAGCAGTACTTC. Protein product: CAISEPPERAGLTYEQYF.